Following are 27 T cell receptor beta chains from one sample sequenced in a study of T cell responses to AZD1222 COVID-19 vaccine. The protocol was immunoSEQ multiplex PCR, while the TCRdb copy is restricted to in-frame clones and leaves out a portion. Of around 160,000 clones listed, roughly 88% were seen once; the top ten hold about 14%. The specimen comprised peripheral blood, sampled on day 0 of AZD1222 vaccination. These receptors were taken from an adult in good health.

The chain recombines TRBV7-2 with TRBJ1-3; 10 bases match TRBD1. The CDR3 sequence is 14 residues long. CDR1 is SGHTA and CDR2 is FQGNSA in the germline V gene. V lost 4 bases to trimming and J lost 8 bases; unmatched junction nucleotides: 5. CDR3 DNA: TGTGCCAGCAGCTCGCGGACAGGGGGGTACACCATATATTTT. This gives the protein CASSSRTGGYTIYF.

The chain couples TRBV6-1 to TRBJ1-2, with 8 nucleotides matching TRBD1. The ends lost 3 bases at V and 4 bases at J; junction bases unmatched: 4. Germline-derived CDR1 and CDR2 are MNHNS and SASEGT. The CDR3 sequence is 14 residues long. CDR3 in amino acids: CASSEAGGFYGYTF. CDR3 DNA sequence: TGTGCCAGCAGTGAGGCAGGGGGCTTCTATGGCTACACCTTC.

The chain joins TRBV6-5 to TRBJ1-6; D may be TRBD1 (5 bases). The germline V gene has CDR1 MNHEY and CDR2 SVGAGI. V lost 0 bases to trimming and J lost 10 bases, with 13 bases between them. The CDR3 has 15 amino acids. The CDR3 coding sequence is TGTGCCAGCAGTTACTCTGACAGAGTCGGGTCACCCCTCCACTTT. It yields the protein CASSYSDRVGSPLHF.

The chain employs TRBV6-6 and TRBJ2-7, with 12 bases lining up with TRBD2. The CDR3 totals 15 residues. Germline CDR1 reads MNHNY; CDR2 reads SVGAGI (reference sequence). Unmatched junction bases numbered 3, after V lost 6 bases and J lost 0 bases. The CDR3 DNA follows: TGTGCCAGCAGATTGACTAGCGGGAGCTCCTACGAGCAGTACTTC. It translates to CASRLTSGSSYEQYF.

Comments on this clone: Other DNA sequences in this sample translate to the same CDR3. This sequence joins TRBV7-2 and TRBJ2-7; D gene unclear. The CDR3 extends over 12 amino acids. The V gene lost 1 base and the J gene lost 2 bases, with 3 bases spanning the gap. The V gene's germline CDR1 is SGHTA and CDR2 FQGNSA. CDR3 DNA: TGTGCCAGCAGCTTAGGGACCTACGAGCAGTACTTC. Translation: CASSLGTYEQYF.

The chain has TRBV10-3 and TRBJ1-2; a possible D gene is TRBD1 (5 bases). Germline-derived CDR1 and CDR2 are ENHRY and SYGVKD. This CDR3 is built from 14 residues. Trimming left V 10 bases short and J 4 bases short, with 19 bases between. The CDR3, as DNA: TGTGCCAGCCTTCCAGCAGGGAGCGGCTATGGCTACACCTTC. This codes for CASLPAGSGYGYTF.

The genes are TRBV6-6 and TRBJ1-3; tentative D call: TRBD1 (5 bases). The CDR3 contains 12 residues. V was shortened by 0 bases and J by 14 bases, with 11 bases between the two germline ends. Germline CDR1 is MNHNY and CDR2 is SVGAGI (reference sequence). Written as DNA, the CDR3 is TGTGCCAGCAGTTACTCGGGGCAAGTTTTATATTTT. Its translation: CASSYSGQVLYF.

This chain uses TRBV10-3 with TRBJ2-5; 10 positions match TRBD2. Germline CDR1 is ENHRY and CDR2 is SYGVKD. Trimming cost V 6 bases and J 4 bases; bases outside gene matches: 5. The CDR3 consists of 14 residues. CDR3 DNA sequence: TGTGCCATCAGCAGACTAGCGGGTGTAGAGACCCAGTACTTC. As protein: CAISRLAGVETQYF.

The gene calls are TRBV6-2 or TRBV6-3 and TRBJ1-2, with D unresolved. The V and J ends lost 5 bases and 7 bases respectively, with 11 bases between them. Germline V gene data show CDR1 as MNHEY and CDR2 as SVGEGT. The CDR3 totals 12 residues. The CDR3 loop is CASSMSISGYTF. The CDR3 DNA follows: TGTGCCAGCAGTATGAGTATTTCTGGCTACACCTTC.

This chain connects TRBV9 to TRBJ1-2; D unclear. The V gene lost 0 bases and the J gene lost 0 bases, with 12 bases spanning the gap. The germline CDR1 and CDR2 sequences are SGDLS and YYNGEE. There are 16 residues in the CDR3. The CDR3: CASSVGGPSANYGYTF. The CDR3 DNA follows: TGTGCCAGCAGCGTAGGCGGACCCTCAGCTAACTATGGCTACACCTTC.

This clone occurred once. The gene calls are TRBV4-3 and TRBJ2-1, with TRBD1 matching over 7 bases. CDR3 length: 16 residues. The V segment lost 0 bases and the J segment 0 bases; nucleotides outside the gene matches: 2. Germline V gene lookup returns CDR1 LGHNA and CDR2 YSLEER. In nucleotides, the CDR3 is TGCGCCAGCAGCCAAGACAGGGGGAGCTCCTACAATGAGCAGTTCTTC. Translating gives CASSQDRGSSYNEQFF.

The V call is TRBV11-2, the J call TRBJ2-7; TRBD2 matches 8 bases. This CDR3 region has 18 residues. The V gene end was trimmed by 0 bases and the J gene end by 4 bases; junction bases not matched to a gene: 14. CDR1 is SGHAT and CDR2 is FQNNGV in the germline V gene. CDR3 DNA sequence: TGTGCCAGCAGCTTAGATAGGGTAGCGGGGTCGGGCTTTTACGAGCAGTACTTC. Protein product: CASSLDRVAGSGFYEQYF.

This clone was observed a handful of times. The chain couples TRBV15 to TRBJ2-2; the D gene is possibly TRBD2 (5 bases). V was trimmed by 6 bases and J by 4 bases, leaving 15 bases between them. The CDR3 consists of 15 residues. In germline, CDR1 is LNHNV, CDR2 YYDKDF (reference sequence). The DNA for the CDR3 is TGTGCCACCAGTCGGGATTTGTCGTTCACCGGGGAGCTGTTTTTT. It codes for CATSRDLSFTGELFF.

The CDR3, as DNA: TGTGCCAGCAGCGCAACCGGGACCCAAGGGACTGAAGCTTTCTTT. It is translated as CASSATGTQGTEAFF. The chain combines TRBV9 with TRBJ1-1; a possible D gene is TRBD1 (5 bases). The CDR3 has 15 amino acids. Trimming took off 3 bases at V and 5 bases at J, with 17 bases between the two ends. Germline-derived CDR1 and CDR2 are SGDLS and YYNGEE. The full variable domain, rest sourced from reference TRBV9 and TRBJ1-1, is DSGVTQTPKHLITATGQRVTLRCSPRSGDLSVYWYQQSLDQGLQFLIQYYNGEERAKGNILERFSAQQFPDLHSELNLSSLELGDSALYFCASSATGTQGTEAFFGQGTRLTVV.

The gene calls are TRBV5-1 and TRBJ1-1; 7 nucleotides match TRBD1. CDR1 and CDR2 (germline): SGHRS, YFSETQ. The CDR3 loop spans 14 amino acids. The J segment lost 4 bases and the V segment lost 4 bases, leaving 7 bases of the junction unmatched. CDR3 in amino acids: CASSRQGGSTEAFF. CDR3 DNA sequence: TGCGCCAGCAGCCGACAGGGAGGAAGCACTGAAGCTTTCTTT.

The rearrangement uses TRBV5-1 and TRBJ2-2, with D unresolved. Trimming pared 3 bases from V and 1 base from J, leaving 13 bases between. The germline V gene encodes CDR1 SGHRS and CDR2 YFSETQ. The CDR3 sequence is 16 residues long. CDR3 amino acids: CASSSGAARNTGELFF. The CDR3 nucleotides are TGCGCCAGCAGCTCGGGCGCGGCTCGGAACACCGGGGAGCTGTTTTTT.

In its sample, this clone was seen once. The V call is TRBV29-1, the J call TRBJ1-5; D perhaps matches TRBD1 (5 bases). With 4 bases removed from V and 0 bases from J, the gap between germline ends came to 10 bases. CDR1 and CDR2 from the germline V gene are SQVTM and ANQGSEA. This CDR3 region has 14 residues. The CDR3: CSVAQGNSNQPQHF. CDR3 sequence (DNA): TGCAGCGTTGCCCAGGGTAATAGCAATCAGCCCCAGCATTTT.

The chain carries TRBV6-5 and TRBJ2-1, with 9 positions matching TRBD2. Trimming cost V 6 bases and J 10 bases; bases outside gene matches: 4. Per the germline V gene, CDR1 is MNHEY and CDR2 is SVGAGI. The CDR3 has 12 residues. The CDR3 DNA sequence: TGTGCCAGCAGCCTAGCGGGGCTAGAGCAGTTCTTC. Translating gives CASSLAGLEQFF.

This chain uses TRBV3-1 (or the pseudogene TRBV3-2) with TRBJ2-7, with D possibly being TRBD2 (5 bases). This CDR3 contains 16 residues. From germline, CDR1 is LGHDT and CDR2 YNNKEL (reference sequence). Trimming left V 0 bases short and J 3 bases short, with 15 bases between. The CDR3 protein is CASSQDPSSPVYEQYF. The DNA for the CDR3 is TGTGCCAGCAGCCAAGATCCGTCTAGCCCCGTCTACGAGCAGTACTTC.

The chain has TRBV19 and TRBJ1-5; 9 bases agree with TRBD1. J gave up 3 bases and V 3 bases, and 9 bases lay outside the gene matches. The CDR3 extends over 17 amino acids. Germline-derived CDR1 and CDR2 are LNHDA and SQIVND (reference sequence). The chain's CDR3 is CASSIWSGTGLNQPQHF. The CDR3 region has the DNA TGTGCCAGTAGTATTTGGTCAGGGACAGGGCTCAATCAGCCCCAGCATTTT.

The rearrangement uses TRBV4-2 and TRBJ1-3; 8 bases are a match to TRBD1. Germline CDR1 is LGHNA and CDR2 is YNFKEQ. The CDR3 length is 15 residues. V dropped 4 bases and J dropped 4; count of bases not matched to a gene: 6. The CDR3 here is CASSPTGAVGNTIYF. CDR3 sequence (DNA): TGTGCCAGCAGCCCGACAGGGGCTGTCGGAAACACCATATATTTT.

The chain couples TRBV28 to TRBJ1-2, with D unclear. The V and J ends lost 6 bases and 8 bases respectively, with 16 bases between them. Germline values: CDR1 MDHEN, CDR2 SYDVKM. The CDR3 sequence is 13 residues long. The CDR3 loop is CASSLVTPGGYTF. The CDR3 DNA reads TGTGCCAGCAGCCTAGTGACTCCCGGAGGCTACACCTTC.

The genes are TRBV2 and TRBJ2-5, with D maybe TRBD1 (5 bases). V dropped 7 bases and J dropped 1 base, with 7 bases sitting between them. Germline assignment: CDR1 SNHLY and CDR2 FYNNEI. The CDR3 totals 12 residues. The CDR3 loop is CASIGVQETQYF. The CDR3 region has the DNA TGTGCCAGCATAGGGGTCCAAGAGACCCAGTACTTC.

The chain recombines TRBV13 with TRBJ2-7; D possibly corresponds to TRBD1 (5 bases). CDR3 length equals 17 residues. The V end lost 5 bases, the J end lost 0 bases, and 20 bases lay between the germline ends. The germline gives CDR1 PRHDT, CDR2 FYEKMQ (reference sequence). In DNA form, the CDR3 reads TGTGCCAGCAGCCCGGTCACCAGACAGAAGACCTCCTACGAGCAGTACTTC. It encodes CASSPVTRQKTSYEQYF.

The chain uses TRBV28 and TRBJ2-5; possible D gene TRBD2, 6 bases. The CDR3 length is 14 residues. Germline CDR1 and CDR2: MDHEN and SYDVKM. Trimming removed 2 bases at V and 9 bases at J, with 16 bases between. The CDR3 sequence is CASSLMGTPGAQYF. The CDR3 bases are TGTGCCAGCAGTTTAATGGGGACTCCCGGGGCCCAGTACTTC.

This chain joins TRBV4-3 and TRBJ2-7; perhaps TRBD2 as D (5 bases). The V gene's germline CDR1 is LGHNA and CDR2 YSLEER. Trimming pared 1 base from V and 2 bases from J, leaving 9 bases between. This CDR3 is 14 amino acids long. CDR3 region: CASSQGGITYEQYF. The DNA for the CDR3 is TGCGCCAGCAGCCAAGGAGGGATAACCTACGAGCAGTACTTC.

The chain carries TRBV27 and TRBJ1-2, with D tentatively TRBD1 (5 bases). Trimming cost V 5 bases and J 1 base, with 8 bases left between them. This CDR3 comprises 13 residues. Germline CDR1 reads MNHEY; CDR2 reads SMNVEV (reference sequence). The CDR3 protein is CASSLGGNYGYTF. The CDR3 region has the DNA TGTGCCAGCAGTCTCGGGGGTAACTATGGCTACACCTTC.